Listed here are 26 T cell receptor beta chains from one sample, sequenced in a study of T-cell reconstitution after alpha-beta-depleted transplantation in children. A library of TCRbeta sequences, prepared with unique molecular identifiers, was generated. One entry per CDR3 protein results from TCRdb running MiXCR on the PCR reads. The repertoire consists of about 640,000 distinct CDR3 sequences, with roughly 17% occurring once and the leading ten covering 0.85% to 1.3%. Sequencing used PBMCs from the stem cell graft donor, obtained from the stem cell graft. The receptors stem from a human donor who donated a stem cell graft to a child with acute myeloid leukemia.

CDR3 DNA sequence: TGCGCCAGCGGTGGGACAGTGAACACTGAAGCTTTCTTT. Translated, it gives CASGGTVNTEAFF. The gene calls are TRBV5-1 and TRBJ1-1, with 7 nucleotides matching TRBD1. Looked up from germline, CDR1 is SGHRS and CDR2 is YFSETQ. The CDR3 consists of 13 residues. V dropped 7 bases and J dropped 0; count of bases not matched to a gene: 3.

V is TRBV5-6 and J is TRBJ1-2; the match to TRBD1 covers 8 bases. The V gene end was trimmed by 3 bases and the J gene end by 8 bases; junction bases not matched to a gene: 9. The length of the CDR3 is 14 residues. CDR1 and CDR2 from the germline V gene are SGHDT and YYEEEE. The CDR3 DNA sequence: TGTGCCAGCAGCTCTTGGACAGGGTCGTTAGGCTACACCTTC. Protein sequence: CASSSWTGSLGYTF.

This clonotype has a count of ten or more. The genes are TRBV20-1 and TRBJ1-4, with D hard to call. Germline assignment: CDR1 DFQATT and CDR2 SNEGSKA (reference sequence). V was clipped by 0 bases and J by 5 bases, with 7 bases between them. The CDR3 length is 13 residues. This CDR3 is CSAREPGNEKLFF. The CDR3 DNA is TGCAGTGCTAGAGAACCGGGAAATGAAAAACTGTTTTTT.

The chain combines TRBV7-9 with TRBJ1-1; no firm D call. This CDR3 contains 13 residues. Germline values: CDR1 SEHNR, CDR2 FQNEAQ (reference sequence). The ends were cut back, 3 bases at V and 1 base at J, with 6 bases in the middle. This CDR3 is CASSFWQNTEAFF. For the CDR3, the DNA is TGTGCCAGCAGCTTCTGGCAGAACACTGAAGCTTTCTTT.

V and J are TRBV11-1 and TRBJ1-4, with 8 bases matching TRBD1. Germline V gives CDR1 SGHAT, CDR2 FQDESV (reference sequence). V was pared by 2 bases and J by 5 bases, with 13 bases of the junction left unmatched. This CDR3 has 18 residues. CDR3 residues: CASSLPTGATSLNEKLFF. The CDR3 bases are TGTGCCAGCAGCTTACCGACAGGGGCGACCTCCCTCAATGAAAAACTGTTTTTT.

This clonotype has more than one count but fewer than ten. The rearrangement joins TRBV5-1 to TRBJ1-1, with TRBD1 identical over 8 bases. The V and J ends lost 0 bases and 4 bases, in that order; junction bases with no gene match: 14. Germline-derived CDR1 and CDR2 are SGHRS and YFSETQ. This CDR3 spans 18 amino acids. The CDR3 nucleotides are TGCGCCAGCAGCTTGGGTCCAGGGGGCGTTCAGAGGGCCACTGAAGCTTTCTTT. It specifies CASSLGPGGVQRATEAFF.

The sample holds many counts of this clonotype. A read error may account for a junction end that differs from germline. The CDR3 DNA reads as TGTGCCAGCAGCTTAGGTAACTCTGGGGCCAACGTCCTGACTTTC. Its protein product is CASSLGNSGANVLTF. This chain connects TRBV12-3 or TRBV12-4 to TRBJ2-6; D gene uncertain. The CDR3 totals 15 residues.

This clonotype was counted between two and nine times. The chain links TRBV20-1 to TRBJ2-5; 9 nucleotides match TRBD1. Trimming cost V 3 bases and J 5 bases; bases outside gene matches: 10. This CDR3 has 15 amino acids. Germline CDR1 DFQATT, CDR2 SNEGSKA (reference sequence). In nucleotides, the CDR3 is TGCAGTGCTAGTTACTCAGGACAGGGGTACGAGACCCAGTACTTC. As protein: CSASYSGQGYETQYF.

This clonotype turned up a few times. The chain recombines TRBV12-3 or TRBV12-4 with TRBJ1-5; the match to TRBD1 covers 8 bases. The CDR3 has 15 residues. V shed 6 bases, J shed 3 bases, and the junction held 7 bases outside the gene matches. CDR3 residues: CASRLGTGHNQPQHF. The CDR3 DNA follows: TGTGCCAGCAGACTTGGGACAGGACACAATCAGCCCCAGCATTTT.

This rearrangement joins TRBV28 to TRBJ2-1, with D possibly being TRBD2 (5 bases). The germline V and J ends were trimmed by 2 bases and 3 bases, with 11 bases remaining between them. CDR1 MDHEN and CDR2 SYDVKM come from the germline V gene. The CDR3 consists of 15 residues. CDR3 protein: CASSLKGVLYNEQFF. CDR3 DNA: TGTGCCAGCAGTTTAAAGGGAGTTCTCTACAATGAGCAGTTCTTC. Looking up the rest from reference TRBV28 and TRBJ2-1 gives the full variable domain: DVKVTQSSRYLVKRTGEKVFLECVQDMDHENMFWYRQDPGLGLRLIYFSYDVKMKEKGDIPEGYSVSREKKERFSLILESASTNQTSMYLCASSLKGVLYNEQFFGPGTRLTVL.

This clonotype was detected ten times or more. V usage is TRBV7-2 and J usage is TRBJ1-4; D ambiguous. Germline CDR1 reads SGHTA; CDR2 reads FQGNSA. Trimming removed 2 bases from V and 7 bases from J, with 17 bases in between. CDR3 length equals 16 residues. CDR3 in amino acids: CASSLHPPKGGEKLFF. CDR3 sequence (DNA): TGTGCCAGCAGCTTACACCCTCCGAAAGGTGGTGAAAAACTGTTTTTT.

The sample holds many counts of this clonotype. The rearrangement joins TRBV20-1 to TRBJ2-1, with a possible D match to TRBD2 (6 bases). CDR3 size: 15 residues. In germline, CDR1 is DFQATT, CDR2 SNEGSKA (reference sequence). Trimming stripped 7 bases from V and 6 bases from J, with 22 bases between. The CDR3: CSVPTDELAGNEQFF. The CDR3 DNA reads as TGCAGTGTTCCGACAGACGAACTAGCTGGCAATGAGCAGTTCTTC.

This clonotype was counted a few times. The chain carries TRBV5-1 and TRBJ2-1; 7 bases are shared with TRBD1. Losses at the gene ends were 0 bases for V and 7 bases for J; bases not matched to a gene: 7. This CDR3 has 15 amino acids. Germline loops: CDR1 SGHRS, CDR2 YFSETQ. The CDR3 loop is CASSLAVDRENEQFF. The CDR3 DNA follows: TGCGCCAGCAGCTTGGCCGTAGACAGGGAGAATGAGCAGTTCTTC.

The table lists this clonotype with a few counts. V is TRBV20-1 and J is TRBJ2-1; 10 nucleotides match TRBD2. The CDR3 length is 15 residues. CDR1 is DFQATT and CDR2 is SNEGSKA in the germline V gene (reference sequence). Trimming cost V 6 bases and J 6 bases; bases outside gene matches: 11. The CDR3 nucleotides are TGCAGTGCCAACCCGGTAGCGGGGGGCCGCAATGAGCAGTTCTTC. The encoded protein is CSANPVAGGRNEQFF.

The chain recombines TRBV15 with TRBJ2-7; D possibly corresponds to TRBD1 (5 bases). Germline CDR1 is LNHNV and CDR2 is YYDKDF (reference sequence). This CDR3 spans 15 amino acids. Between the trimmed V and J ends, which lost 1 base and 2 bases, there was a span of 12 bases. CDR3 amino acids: CATSRGRGATYEQYF. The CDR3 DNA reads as TGTGCCACCAGCAGAGGAAGGGGTGCGACCTACGAGCAGTACTTC.

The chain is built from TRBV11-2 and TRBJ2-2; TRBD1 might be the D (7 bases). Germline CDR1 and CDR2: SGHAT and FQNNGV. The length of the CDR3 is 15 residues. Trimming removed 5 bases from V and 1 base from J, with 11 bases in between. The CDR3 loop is CASSQGGLNTGELFF. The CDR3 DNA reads TGTGCCAGCAGCCAGGGGGGTCTGAACACCGGGGAGCTGTTTTTT.

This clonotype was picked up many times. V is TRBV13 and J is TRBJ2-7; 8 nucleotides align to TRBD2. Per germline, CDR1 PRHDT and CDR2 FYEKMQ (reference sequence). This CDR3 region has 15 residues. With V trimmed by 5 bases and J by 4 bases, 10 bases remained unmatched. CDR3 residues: CASSLSIAGGYEQYF. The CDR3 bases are TGTGCCAGCAGCCTCTCCATCGCGGGGGGATACGAGCAGTACTTC.

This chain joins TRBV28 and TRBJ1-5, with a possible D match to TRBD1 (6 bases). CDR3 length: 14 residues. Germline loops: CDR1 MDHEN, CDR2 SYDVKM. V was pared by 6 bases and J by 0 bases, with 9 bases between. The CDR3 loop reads CASRGQYSNQPQHF. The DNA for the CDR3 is TGTGCCAGCAGGGGACAATATAGCAATCAGCCCCAGCATTTT. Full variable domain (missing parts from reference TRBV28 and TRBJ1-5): DVKVTQSSRYLVKRTGEKVFLECVQDMDHENMFWYRQDPGLGLRLIYFSYDVKMKEKGDIPEGYSVSREKKERFSLILESASTNQTSMYLCASRGQYSNQPQHFGDGTRLSIL.

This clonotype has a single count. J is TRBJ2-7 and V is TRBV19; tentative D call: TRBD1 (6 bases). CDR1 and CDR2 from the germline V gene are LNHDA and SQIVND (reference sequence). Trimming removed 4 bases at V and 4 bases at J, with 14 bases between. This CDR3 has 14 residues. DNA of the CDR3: TGTGCCAGTAGTAGGGCAGGGGATCGGTACGAGCAGTACTTC. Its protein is CASSRAGDRYEQYF.

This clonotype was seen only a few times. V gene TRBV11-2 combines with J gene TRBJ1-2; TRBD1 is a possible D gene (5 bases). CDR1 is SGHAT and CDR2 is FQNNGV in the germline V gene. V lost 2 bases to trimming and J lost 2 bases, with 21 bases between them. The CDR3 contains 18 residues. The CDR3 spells CASSLWGGNSNANYGYTF. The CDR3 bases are TGTGCCAGCAGCTTATGGGGCGGGAACTCTAACGCCAACTATGGCTACACCTTC.

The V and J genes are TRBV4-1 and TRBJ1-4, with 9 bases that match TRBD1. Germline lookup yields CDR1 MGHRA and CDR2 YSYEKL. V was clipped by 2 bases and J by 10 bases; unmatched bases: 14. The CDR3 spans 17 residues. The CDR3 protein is CASSQNPDRDRVGKLFF. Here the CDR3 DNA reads TGCGCCAGCAGCCAAAATCCGGACCGGGACAGGGTTGGAAAACTGTTTTTT.

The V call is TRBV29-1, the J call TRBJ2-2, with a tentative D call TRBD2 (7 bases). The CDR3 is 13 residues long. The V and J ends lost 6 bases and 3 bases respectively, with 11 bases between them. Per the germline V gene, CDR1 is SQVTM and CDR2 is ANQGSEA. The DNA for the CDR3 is TGCAGCGTCCGAGGGGGGGACACCGGGGAGCTGTTTTTT. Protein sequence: CSVRGGDTGELFF.

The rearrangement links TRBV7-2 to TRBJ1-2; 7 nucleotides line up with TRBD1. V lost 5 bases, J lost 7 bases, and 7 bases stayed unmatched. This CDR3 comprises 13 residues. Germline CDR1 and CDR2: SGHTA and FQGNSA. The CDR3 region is CASSNTGTVGYTF. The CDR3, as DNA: TGTGCCAGCAGCAATACCGGGACAGTTGGCTACACCTTC.

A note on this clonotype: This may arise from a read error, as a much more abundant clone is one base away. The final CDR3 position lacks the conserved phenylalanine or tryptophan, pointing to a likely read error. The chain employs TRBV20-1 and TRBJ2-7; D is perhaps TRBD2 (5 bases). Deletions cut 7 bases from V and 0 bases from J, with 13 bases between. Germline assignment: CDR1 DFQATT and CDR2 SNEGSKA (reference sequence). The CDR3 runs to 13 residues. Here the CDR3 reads CSGAGESSYEQYA. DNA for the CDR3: TGCAGTGGCGCCGGGGAGAGCTCCTACGAGCAGTACGCC.

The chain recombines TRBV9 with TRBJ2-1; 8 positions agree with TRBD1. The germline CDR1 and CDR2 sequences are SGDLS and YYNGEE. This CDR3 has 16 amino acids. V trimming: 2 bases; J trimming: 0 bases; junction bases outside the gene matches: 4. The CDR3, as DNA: TGTGCCAGCAGCGTTTCCGGGACAGGCTCCTACAATGAGCAGTTCTTC. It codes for CASSVSGTGSYNEQFF.

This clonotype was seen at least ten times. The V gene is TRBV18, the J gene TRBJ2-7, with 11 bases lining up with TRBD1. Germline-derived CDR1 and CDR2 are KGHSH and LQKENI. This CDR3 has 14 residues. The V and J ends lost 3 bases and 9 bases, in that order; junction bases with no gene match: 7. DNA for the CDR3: TGTGCCAGCTCACCCGGGACAGGGGGAATCTCGCAGTACGTC. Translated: CASSPGTGGISQYV.